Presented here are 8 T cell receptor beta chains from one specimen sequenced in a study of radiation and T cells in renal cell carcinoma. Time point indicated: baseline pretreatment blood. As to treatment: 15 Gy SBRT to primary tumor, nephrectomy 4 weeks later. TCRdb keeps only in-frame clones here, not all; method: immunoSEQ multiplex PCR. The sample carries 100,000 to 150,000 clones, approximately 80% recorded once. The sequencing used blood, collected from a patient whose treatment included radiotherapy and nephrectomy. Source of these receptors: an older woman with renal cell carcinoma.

The DNA for the CDR3 is TGCAGCGTTGAAGGGGGCGCCGGCACCGGGGAGCTGTTTTTT. This sequence encodes CSVEGGAGTGELFF. The J gene is TRBJ2-2, the V gene TRBV29-1; weak D call: TRBD1 (5 bases). The CDR3 totals 14 residues. Trimming stripped 1 base from V and 4 bases from J, with 10 bases between. Germline-derived CDR1 and CDR2 are SQVTM and ANQGSEA.

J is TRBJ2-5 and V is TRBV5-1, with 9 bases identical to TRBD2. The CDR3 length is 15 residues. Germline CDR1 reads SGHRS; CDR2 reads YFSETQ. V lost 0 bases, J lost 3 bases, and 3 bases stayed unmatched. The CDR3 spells CASSLVSSGKETQYF. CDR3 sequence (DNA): TGCGCCAGCAGCTTGGTGTCTAGCGGGAAAGAGACCCAGTACTTC.

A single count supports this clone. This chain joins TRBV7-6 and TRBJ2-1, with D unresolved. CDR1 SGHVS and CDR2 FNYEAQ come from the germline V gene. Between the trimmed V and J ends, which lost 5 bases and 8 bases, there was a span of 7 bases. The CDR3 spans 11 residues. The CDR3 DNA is TGTGCCAGCAGCGTCGCGGATGAGCAGTTCTTC. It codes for CASSVADEQFF.

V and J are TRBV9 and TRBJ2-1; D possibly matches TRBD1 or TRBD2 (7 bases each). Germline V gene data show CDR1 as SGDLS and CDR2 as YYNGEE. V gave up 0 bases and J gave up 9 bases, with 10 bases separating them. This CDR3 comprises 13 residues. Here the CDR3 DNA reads TGTGCCAGCAGCGTAGCAGGGGGGGGTGAGCAGTTCTTC. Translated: CASSVAGGGEQFF.

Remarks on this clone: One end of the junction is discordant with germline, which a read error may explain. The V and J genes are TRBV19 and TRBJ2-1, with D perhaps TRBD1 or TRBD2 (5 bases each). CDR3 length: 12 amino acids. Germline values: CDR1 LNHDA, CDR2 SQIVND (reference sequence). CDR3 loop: CASSRGTERSVF. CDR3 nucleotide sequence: TGTGCCAGTAGTAGGGGGACGGAACGGTCGGTCTTC.

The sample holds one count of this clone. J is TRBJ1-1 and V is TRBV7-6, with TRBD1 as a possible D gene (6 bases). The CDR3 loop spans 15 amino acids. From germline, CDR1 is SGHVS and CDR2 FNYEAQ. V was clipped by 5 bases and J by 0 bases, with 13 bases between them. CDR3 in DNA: TGTGCCAGCAGCAATATAGGGGGTGTGAACACTGAAGCTTTCTTT. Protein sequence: CASSNIGGVNTEAFF.

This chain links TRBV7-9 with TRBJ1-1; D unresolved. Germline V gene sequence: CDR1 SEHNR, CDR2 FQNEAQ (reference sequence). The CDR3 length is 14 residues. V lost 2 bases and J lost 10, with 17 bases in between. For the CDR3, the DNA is TGTGCCAGCAGCTTAAGTACCGCACGGGTGGGAGCTTTCTTT. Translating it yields CASSLSTARVGAFF.

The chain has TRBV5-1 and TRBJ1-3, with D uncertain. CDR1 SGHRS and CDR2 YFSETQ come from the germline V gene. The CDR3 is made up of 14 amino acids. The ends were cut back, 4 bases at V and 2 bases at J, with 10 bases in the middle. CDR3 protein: CASSLLPTGNTIYF. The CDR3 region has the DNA TGCGCCAGCAGCCTGCTCCCCACTGGAAACACCATATATTTT. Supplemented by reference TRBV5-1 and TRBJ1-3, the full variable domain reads KAGVTQTPRYLIKTRGQQVTLSCSPISGHRSVSWYQQTPGQGLQFLFEYFSETQRNKGNFPGRFSGRQFSNSRSEMNVSTLELGDSALYLCASSLLPTGNTIYFGEGSWLTVV.